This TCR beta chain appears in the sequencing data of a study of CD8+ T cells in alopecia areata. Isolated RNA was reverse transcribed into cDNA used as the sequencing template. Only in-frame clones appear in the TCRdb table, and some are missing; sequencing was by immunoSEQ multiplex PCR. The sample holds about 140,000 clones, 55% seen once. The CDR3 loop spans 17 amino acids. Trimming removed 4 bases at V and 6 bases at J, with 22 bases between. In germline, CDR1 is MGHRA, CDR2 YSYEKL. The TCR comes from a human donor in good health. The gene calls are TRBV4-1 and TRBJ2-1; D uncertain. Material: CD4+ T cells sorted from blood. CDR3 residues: CASSRRILVGSGNEQFF. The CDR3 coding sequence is TGCGCCAGCAGCCGACGCATCCTAGTAGGATCAGGCAATGAGCAGTTCTTC.